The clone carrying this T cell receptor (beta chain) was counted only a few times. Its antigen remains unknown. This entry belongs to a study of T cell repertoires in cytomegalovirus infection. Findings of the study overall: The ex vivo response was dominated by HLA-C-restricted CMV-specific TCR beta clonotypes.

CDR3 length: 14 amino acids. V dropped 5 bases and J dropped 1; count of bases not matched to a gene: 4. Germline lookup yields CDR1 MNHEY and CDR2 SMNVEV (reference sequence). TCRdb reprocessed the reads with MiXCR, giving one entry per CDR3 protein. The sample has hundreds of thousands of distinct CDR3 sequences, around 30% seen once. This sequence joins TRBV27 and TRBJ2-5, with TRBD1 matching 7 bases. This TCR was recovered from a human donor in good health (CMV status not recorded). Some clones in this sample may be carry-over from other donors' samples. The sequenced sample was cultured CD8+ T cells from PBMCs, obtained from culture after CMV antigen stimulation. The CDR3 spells CASSETGRQETQYF. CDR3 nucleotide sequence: TGTGCCAGCAGTGAGACAGGGCGCCAAGAGACCCAGTACTTC.